This T cell receptor (beta chain) was recorded in a study of T cell clonotyping in hematopoietic cell transplantation. Study results and caveats: After transplant, recipient diversity fell while pathologically expanded clonotypes grew through day 180. No sorting was done, leaving CD4 and CD8 contributions mixed.

V was cut by 0 bases and J by 6 bases, with 7 bases left in between. The CDR3 extends over 12 amino acids. Germline V gives CDR1 SGHRS, CDR2 YFSETQ. This clone was seen only once. Its antigen remains unknown. Generated by immunoSEQ multiplex PCR, the TCRdb table keeps only in-frame clones and is missing some. The sample carries some 30,000 clones, around 90% recorded once. The origin of this receptor is a female patient aged 45-60 years who had an allogeneic stem cell transplant from a related donor, so the T cells may come from the graft donor. Some clones in this sample may be carry-over from other donors' samples. This chain links TRBV5-1 with TRBJ2-7; no clear D gene. Sequences were derived from PBMCs, sampled 100 days after allogeneic stem cell transplant. CDR3 protein: CASSLVGSEQYF. CDR3 DNA sequence: TGCGCCAGCAGCTTGGTGGGATCCGAGCAGTACTTC.